The TCR beta chain described here comes from a study of human T cells and chemical hapten exposure. Time point defined: patch test 2, 6 weeks after DPC sensitization. Treatment reported: therapeutic diphenylcyclopropenone sensitization with weekly scalp DPC. Suited to DPC and affected by alopecia, the donors ranged from 18 to 70 years old. Each CDR3 protein is one row after TCRdb ran MiXCR on the RACE reads. Here the sample spans about 140,000 distinct CDR3 sequences, approximately 10% being singletons. This clonotype was counted between two and nine times. With 5 bases clipped from V and 5 bases from J, the junction kept 11 bases outside the gene matches. The CDR3 is 16 residues long. Per the germline V gene, CDR1 is MNHEY and CDR2 is SVGEGT.

V and J are TRBV6-2 or TRBV6-3 and TRBJ1-2, with 10 bases that match TRBD1. This TCR came from a woman between 45 and 65 years old with alopecia areata. Some clones in this sample may be carry-over from other donors' samples. Sequences were derived from whole blood, sampled in connection with sensitization to the hapten diphenylcyclopropenone (DPC). CDR3 region: CASSPQATGGGYGYTF. Written as DNA, the CDR3 is TGTGCCAGCAGTCCCCAGGCGACAGGGGGCGGGTATGGCTACACCTTC.